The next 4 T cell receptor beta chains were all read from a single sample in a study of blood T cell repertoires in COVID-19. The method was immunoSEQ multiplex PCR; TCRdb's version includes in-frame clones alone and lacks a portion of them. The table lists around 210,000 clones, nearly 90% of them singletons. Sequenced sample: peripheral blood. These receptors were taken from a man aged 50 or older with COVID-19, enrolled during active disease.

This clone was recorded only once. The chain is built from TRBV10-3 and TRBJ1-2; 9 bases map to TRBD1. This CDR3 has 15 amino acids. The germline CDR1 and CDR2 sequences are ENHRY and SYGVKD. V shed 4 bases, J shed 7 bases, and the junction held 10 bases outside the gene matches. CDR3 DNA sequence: TGTGCCATCAGTGCAACAGGGGGCGATTTGCGTGGCTACACCTTC. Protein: CAISATGGDLRGYTF.

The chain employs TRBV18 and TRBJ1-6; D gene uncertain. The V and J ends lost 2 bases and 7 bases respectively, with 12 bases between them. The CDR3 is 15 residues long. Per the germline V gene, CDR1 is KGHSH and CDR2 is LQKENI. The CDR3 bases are TGTGCCAGCTCACCAATGGCCAATATGAATTCACCCCTCCACTTT. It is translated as CASSPMANMNSPLHF.

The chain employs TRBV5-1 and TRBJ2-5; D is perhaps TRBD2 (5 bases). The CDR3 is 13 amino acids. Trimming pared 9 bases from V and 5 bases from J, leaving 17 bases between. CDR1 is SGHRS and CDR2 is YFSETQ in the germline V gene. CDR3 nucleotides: TGCGCCACCAATTCAGACTCGGGGGAGACCCAGTACTTC. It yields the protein CATNSDSGETQYF. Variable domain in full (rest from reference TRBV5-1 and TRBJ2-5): KAGVTQTPRYLIKTRGQQVTLSCSPISGHRSVSWYQQTPGQGLQFLFEYFSETQRNKGNFPGRFSGRQFSNSRSEMNVSTLELGDSALYLCATNSDSGETQYFGPGTRLLVL.

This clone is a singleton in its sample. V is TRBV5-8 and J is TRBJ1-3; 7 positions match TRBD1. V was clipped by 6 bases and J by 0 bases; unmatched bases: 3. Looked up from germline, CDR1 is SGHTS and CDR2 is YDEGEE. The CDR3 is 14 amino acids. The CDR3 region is CASTGTVSGNTIYF. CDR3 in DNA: TGTGCCAGCACCGGGACAGTCTCTGGAAACACCATATATTTT. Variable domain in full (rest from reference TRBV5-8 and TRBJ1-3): EAGVTQSPTHLIKTRGQQATLRCSPISGHTSVYWYQQALGLGLQFLLWYDEGEERNRGNFPPRFSGRQFPNYSSELNVNALELEDSALYLCASTGTVSGNTIYFGEGSWLTVV.